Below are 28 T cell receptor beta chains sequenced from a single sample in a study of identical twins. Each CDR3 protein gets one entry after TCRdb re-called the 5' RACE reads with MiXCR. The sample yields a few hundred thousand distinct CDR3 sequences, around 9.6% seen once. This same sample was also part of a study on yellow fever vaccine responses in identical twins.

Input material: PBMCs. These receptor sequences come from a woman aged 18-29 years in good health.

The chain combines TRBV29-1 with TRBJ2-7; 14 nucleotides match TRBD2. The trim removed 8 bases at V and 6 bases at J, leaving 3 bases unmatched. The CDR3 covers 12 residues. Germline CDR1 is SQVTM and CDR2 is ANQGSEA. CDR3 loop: CSTTSGGAEQYF. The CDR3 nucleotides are TGCAGCACGACTAGCGGGGGGGCCGAGCAGTACTTC.

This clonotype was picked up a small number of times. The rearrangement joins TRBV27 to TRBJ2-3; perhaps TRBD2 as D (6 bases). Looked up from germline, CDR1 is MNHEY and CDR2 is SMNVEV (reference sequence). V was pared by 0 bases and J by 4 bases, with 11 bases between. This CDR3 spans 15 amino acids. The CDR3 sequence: CASSLSSGYADTQYF. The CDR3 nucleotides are TGTGCCAGCAGTTTATCTAGCGGATATGCAGATACGCAGTATTTT.

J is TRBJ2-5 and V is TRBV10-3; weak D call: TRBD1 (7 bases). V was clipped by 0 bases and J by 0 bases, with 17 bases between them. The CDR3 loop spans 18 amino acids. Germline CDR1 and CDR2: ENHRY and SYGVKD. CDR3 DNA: TGTGCCATCAGTGAGTCGAATAGTACAGGGGACTACCAAGAGACCCAGTACTTC. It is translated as CAISESNSTGDYQETQYF.

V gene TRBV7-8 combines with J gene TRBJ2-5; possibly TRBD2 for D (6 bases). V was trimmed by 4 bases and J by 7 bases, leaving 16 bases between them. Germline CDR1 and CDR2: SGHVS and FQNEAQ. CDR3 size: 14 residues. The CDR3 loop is CASSYARVGGTQYF. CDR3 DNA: TGTGCCAGCAGCTACGCCCGGGTCGGGGGGACCCAGTACTTC.

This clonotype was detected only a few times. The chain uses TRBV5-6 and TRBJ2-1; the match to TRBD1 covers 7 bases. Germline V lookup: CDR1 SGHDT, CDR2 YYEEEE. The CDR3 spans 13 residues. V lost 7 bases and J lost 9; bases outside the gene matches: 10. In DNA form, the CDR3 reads TGTGCCAGCTTAACCGGCAGGGGGTTTGAGCAGTTCTTC. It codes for CASLTGRGFEQFF.

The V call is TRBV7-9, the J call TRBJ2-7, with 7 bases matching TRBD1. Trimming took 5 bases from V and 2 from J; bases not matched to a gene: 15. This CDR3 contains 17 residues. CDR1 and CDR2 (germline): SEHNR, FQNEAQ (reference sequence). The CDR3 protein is CASSLDASRDSAYEQYF. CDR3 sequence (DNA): TGTGCCAGCAGCCTGGATGCCTCCCGGGACAGTGCCTACGAGCAGTACTTC. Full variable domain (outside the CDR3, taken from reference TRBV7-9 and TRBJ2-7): DTGVSQNPRHKITKRGQNVTFRCDPISEHNRLYWYRQTLGQGPEFLTYFQNEAQLEKSRLLSDRFSAERPKGSFSTLEIQRTEQGDSAMYLCASSLDASRDSAYEQYFGPGTRLTVT.

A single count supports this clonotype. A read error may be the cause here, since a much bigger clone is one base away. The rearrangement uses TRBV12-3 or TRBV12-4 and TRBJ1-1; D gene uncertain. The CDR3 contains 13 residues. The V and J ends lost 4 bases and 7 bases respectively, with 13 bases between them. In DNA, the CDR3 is TGTGCCAGCAGTTCTATGTACACGATTGAAGCTTTCTTT. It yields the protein CASSSMYTIEAFF.

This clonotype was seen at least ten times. The CDR3 sequence: CASSPVGAGDEQFF. The CDR3 bases are TGCGCCAGCAGCCCGGTGGGGGCGGGAGATGAGCAGTTCTTC. V and J are TRBV5-1 and TRBJ2-1, with D perhaps matching TRBD2 (7 bases). CDR3 size: 14 residues. The germline V gene encodes CDR1 SGHRS and CDR2 YFSETQ. The V and J ends lost 4 bases and 8 bases respectively, with 16 bases between them.

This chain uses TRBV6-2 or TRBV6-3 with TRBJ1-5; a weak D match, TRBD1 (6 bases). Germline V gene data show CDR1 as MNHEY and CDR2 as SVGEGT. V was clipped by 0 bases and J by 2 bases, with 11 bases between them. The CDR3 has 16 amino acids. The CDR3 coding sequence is TGTGCCAGCAGTTACTCAGGGGGAGGTGGCAATCAGCCCCAGCATTTT. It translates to CASSYSGGGGNQPQHF.

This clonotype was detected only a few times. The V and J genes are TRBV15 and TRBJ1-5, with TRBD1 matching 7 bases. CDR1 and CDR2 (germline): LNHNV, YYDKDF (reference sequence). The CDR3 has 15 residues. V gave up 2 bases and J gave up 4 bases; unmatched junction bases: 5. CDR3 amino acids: CATSRSRTGNQPQHF. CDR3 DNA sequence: TGTGCCACCAGCAGATCCAGGACAGGTAATCAGCCCCAGCATTTT. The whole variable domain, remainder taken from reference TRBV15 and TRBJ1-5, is DAMVIQNPRYQVTQFGKPVTLSCSQTLNHNVMYWYQQKSSQAPKLLFHYYDKDFNNEADTPDNFQSRRPNTSFCFLDIRSPGLGDTAMYLCATSRSRTGNQPQHFGDGTRLSIL.

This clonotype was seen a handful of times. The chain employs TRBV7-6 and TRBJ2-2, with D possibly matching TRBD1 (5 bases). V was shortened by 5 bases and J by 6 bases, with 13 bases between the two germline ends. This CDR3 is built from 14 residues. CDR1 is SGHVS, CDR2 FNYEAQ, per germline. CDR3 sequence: CASSRQGNAGELFF. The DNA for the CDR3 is TGTGCCAGCAGCCGTCAGGGAAATGCCGGGGAGCTGTTTTTT.

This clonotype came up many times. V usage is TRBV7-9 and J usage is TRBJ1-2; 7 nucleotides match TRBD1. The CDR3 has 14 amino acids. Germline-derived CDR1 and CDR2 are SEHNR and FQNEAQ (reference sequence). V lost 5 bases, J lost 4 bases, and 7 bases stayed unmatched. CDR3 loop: CASSAWDSSYGYTF. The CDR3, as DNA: TGTGCCAGCAGCGCCTGGGACAGCTCCTATGGCTACACCTTC. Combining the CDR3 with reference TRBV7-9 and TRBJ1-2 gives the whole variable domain DTGVSQNPRHKITKRGQNVTFRCDPISEHNRLYWYRQTLGQGPEFLTYFQNEAQLEKSRLLSDRFSAERPKGSFSTLEIQRTEQGDSAMYLCASSAWDSSYGYTFGSGTRLTVV.

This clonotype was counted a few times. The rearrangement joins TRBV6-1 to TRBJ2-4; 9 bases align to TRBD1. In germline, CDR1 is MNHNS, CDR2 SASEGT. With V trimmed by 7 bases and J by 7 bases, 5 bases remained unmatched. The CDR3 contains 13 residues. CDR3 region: CASKQGALNIQYF. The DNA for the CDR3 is TGTGCCAGCAAACAGGGGGCTCTGAACATTCAGTACTTC.

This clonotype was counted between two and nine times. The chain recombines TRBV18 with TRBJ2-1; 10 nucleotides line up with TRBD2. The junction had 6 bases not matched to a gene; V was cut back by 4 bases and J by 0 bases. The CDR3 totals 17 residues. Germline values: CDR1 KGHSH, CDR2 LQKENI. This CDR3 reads CASSLWSGGASYNEQFF. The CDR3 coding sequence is TGTGCCAGCTCACTATGGAGCGGGGGGGCCTCCTACAATGAGCAGTTCTTC.

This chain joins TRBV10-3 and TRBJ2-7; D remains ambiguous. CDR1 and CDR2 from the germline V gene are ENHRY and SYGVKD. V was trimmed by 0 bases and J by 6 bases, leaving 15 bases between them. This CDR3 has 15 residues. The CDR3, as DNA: TGTGCCATCAGTGAGTCGAACAGCCAATACGTCGAGCAGTACTTC. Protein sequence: CAISESNSQYVEQYF.

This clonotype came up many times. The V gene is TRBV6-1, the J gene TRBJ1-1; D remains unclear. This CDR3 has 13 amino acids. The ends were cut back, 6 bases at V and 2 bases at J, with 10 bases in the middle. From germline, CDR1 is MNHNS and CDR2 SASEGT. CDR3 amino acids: CASSKTPNTEAFF. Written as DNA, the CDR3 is TGTGCCAGCAGCAAGACACCCAACACTGAAGCTTTCTTT.

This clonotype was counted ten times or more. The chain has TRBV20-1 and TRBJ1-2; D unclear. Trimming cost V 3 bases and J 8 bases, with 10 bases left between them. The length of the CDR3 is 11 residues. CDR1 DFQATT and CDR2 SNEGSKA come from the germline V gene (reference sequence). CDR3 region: CSARTEGGYTF. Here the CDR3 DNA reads TGCAGTGCTAGGACCGAGGGCGGCTACACCTTC.

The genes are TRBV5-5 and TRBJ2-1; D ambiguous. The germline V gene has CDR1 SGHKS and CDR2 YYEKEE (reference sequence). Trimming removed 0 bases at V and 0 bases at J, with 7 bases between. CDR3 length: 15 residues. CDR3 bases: TGTGCCAGCAGCTTGGCTGCCGTCTCCTACAATGAGCAGTTCTTC. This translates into CASSLAAVSYNEQFF.

DNA for the CDR3: TGTGCCAGCAGCTTAAATCCTAGCGGGAACAAAAACATTCAGTACTTC. The encoded protein is CASSLNPSGNKNIQYF. J is TRBJ2-4 and V is TRBV7-2, with TRBD2 matching 9 bases. Per the germline V gene, CDR1 is SGHTA and CDR2 is FQGNSA. This CDR3 region has 16 residues. V trimming: 2 bases; J trimming: 3 bases; junction bases outside the gene matches: 5.

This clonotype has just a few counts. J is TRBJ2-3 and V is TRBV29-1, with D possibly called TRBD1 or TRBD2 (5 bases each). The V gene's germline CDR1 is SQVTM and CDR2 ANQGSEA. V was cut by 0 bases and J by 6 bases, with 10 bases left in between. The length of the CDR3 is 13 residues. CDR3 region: CSVEDRDEDTQYF. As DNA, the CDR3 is TGCAGCGTTGAAGACCGGGACGAGGATACGCAGTATTTT.

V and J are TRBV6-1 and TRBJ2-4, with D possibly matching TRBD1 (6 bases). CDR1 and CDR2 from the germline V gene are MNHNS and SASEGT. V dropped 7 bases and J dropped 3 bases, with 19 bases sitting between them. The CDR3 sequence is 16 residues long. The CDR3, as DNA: TGTGCCAGCATATCTACGCCCCGGGACAACAAAAACATTCAGTACTTC. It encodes CASISTPRDNKNIQYF.

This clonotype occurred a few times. This CDR3 reads CASSRRGQYTGELFF. For the CDR3, the DNA is TGTGCCAGCAGCCGAAGGGGACAGTACACCGGGGAGCTGTTTTTT. The chain carries TRBV5-6 and TRBJ2-2; TRBD1 aligns across 7 bases. Unmatched junction bases numbered 6, after V lost 4 bases and J lost 3 bases. The CDR3 spans 15 residues. Germline CDR1 reads SGHDT; CDR2 reads YYEEEE.

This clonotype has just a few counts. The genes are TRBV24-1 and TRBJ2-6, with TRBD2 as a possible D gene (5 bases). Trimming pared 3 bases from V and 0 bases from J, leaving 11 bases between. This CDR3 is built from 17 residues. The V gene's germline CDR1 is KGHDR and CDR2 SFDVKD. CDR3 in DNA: TGTGCCACCAGTGATGTCGGCCGGGGCTCTGGGGCCAACGTCCTGACTTTC. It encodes CATSDVGRGSGANVLTF.

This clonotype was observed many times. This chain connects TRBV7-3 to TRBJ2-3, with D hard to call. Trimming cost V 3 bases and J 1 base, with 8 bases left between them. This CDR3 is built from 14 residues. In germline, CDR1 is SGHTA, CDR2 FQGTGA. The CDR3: CASSFFGGTDTQYF. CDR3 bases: TGTGCCAGCAGCTTTTTTGGGGGCACAGATACGCAGTATTTT.

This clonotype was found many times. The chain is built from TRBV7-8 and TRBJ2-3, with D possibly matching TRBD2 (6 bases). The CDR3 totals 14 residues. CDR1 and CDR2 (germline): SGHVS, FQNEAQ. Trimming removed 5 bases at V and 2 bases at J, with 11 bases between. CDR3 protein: CASSPAGSTDTQYF. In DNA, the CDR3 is TGTGCCAGCAGCCCAGCGGGTTCCACAGATACGCAGTATTTT. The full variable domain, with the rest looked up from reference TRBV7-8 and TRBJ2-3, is GAGVSQSPRYKVAKRGQDVALRCDPISGHVSLFWYQQALGQGPEFLTYFQNEAQLDKSGLPSDRFFAERPEGSVSTLKIQRTQQEDSAVYLCASSPAGSTDTQYFGPGTRLTVL.

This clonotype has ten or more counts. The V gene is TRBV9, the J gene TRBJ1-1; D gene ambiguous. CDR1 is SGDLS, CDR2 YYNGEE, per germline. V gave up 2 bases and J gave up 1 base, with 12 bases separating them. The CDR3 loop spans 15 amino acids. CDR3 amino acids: CASSVLTGSNTEAFF. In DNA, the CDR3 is TGTGCCAGCAGCGTTCTCACCGGGTCGAACACTGAAGCTTTCTTT.

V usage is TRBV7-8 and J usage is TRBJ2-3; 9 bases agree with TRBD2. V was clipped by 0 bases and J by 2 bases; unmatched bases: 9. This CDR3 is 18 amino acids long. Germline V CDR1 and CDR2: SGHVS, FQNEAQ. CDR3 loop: CASSLAPFSGSHTDTQYF. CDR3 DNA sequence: TGTGCCAGCAGCTTAGCCCCCTTTAGCGGGAGCCACACAGATACGCAGTATTTT.

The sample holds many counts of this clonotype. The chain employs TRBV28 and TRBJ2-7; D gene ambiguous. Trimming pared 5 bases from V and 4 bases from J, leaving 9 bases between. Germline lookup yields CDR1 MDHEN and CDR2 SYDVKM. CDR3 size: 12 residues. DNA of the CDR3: TGTGCCAGCAGTGCCGACGGGTACGAGCAGTACTTC. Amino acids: CASSADGYEQYF.